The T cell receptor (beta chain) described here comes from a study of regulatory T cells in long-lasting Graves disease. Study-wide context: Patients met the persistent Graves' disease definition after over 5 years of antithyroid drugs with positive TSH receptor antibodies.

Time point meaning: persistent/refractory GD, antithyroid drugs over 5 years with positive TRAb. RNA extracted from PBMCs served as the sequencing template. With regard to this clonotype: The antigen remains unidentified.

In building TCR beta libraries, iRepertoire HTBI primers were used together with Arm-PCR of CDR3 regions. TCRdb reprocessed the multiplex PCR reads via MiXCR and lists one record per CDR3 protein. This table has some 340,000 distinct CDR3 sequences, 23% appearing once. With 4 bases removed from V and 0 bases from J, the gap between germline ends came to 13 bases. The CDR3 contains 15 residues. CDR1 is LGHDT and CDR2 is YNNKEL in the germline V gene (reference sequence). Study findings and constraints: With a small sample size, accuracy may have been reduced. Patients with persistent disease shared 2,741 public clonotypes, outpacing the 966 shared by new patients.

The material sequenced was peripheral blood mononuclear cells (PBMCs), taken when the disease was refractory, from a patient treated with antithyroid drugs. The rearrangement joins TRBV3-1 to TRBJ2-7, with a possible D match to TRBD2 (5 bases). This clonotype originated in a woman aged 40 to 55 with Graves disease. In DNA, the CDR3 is TGTGCCAGCAGCCCCGGAGGCGGAAGCTCCTACGAGCAGTACTTC. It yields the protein CASSPGGGSSYEQYF.